A single sample is the source of the 28 T cell receptor beta chains below, sequenced in a study of blood T cells in healthy people across ages. PCR was performed a second time for roughly 7 to 11 cycles using a sample-barcoded 5' primer and a J-beta primer mix. TCRdb ran MiXCR on the 5' RACE reads and lists one entry per CDR3 protein. The data contain about 1.6 million distinct CDR3 sequences, about 35% of them singletons. Input material: blood. The receptor source for this set is a woman in her twenties or thirties in good health.

The chain links TRBV7-2 to TRBJ1-1, with no clear D. Per the germline V gene, CDR1 is SGHTA and CDR2 is FQGNSA. V was clipped by 5 bases and J by 0 bases, with 10 bases between them. This CDR3 has 14 amino acids. The CDR3 spells CASSRLAMNTEAFF. CDR3 sequence (DNA): TGTGCCAGCAGCCGACTGGCTATGAACACTGAAGCTTTCTTT.

This clonotype was counted a few times. The rearrangement joins TRBV27 to TRBJ2-7; the match to TRBD2 covers 7 bases. With 8 bases clipped from V and 1 base from J, the junction kept 8 bases outside the gene matches. The CDR3 covers 14 residues. Germline values: CDR1 MNHEY, CDR2 SMNVEV (reference sequence). The CDR3 here is CASSQRGISYEQYF. CDR3 nucleotide sequence: TGTGCCAGCTCTCAGCGGGGAATATCCTACGAGCAGTACTTC.

This clonotype has only a few counts. The chain carries TRBV29-1 and TRBJ1-2, with D possibly matching TRBD1 (6 bases). This CDR3 has 16 amino acids. Germline V gives CDR1 SQVTM, CDR2 ANQGSEA. V was trimmed by 2 bases and J by 6 bases, leaving 22 bases between them. The CDR3 sequence is CSVELDRGPLLHGYTF. CDR3 nucleotides: TGCAGCGTTGAATTGGACAGAGGACCCCTCCTGCATGGCTACACCTTC.

At least ten counts were recorded for this clonotype. V is TRBV28 and J is TRBJ2-7; D is perhaps TRBD2 (5 bases). CDR1 is MDHEN, CDR2 SYDVKM, per germline. V lost 7 bases to trimming and J lost 4 bases, with 8 bases between them. This CDR3 is 11 amino acids long. The CDR3 DNA reads as TGTGCCAGCACCCGGAGGTACGAGCAGTACTTC. It translates to CASTRRYEQYF.

The rearrangement joins TRBV12-3 or TRBV12-4 to TRBJ2-1; the match to TRBD1 covers 8 bases. V trimming: 8 bases; J trimming: 0 bases; junction bases outside the gene matches: 6. CDR3 size: 15 residues. The CDR3 protein is CASVFDRGSYNEQFF. DNA of the CDR3: TGTGCCAGCGTTTTCGACAGGGGCTCCTACAATGAGCAGTTCTTC.

This chain joins TRBV12-3 or TRBV12-4 and TRBJ2-3, with no clear D. The CDR3 has 14 residues. Trimming pared 3 bases from V and 2 bases from J, leaving 9 bases between. The CDR3 spells CASSFLPATDTQYF. The CDR3 nucleotides read TGTGCCAGCAGTTTCTTGCCGGCCACAGATACGCAGTATTTT.

The V call is TRBV24-1, the J call TRBJ2-5; no clear D gene. The CDR3 has 12 amino acids. The germline V and J ends were trimmed by 3 bases and 11 bases, with 12 bases remaining between them. Germline assignment: CDR1 KGHDR and CDR2 SFDVKD. CDR3 in DNA: TGTGCCACCAGTGATGCGTACAATGAGCAGTACTTC. This gives the protein CATSDAYNEQYF.

There are a few counts of this clonotype. The chain combines TRBV7-3 with TRBJ2-5; D is perhaps TRBD1 or TRBD2 (5 bases each). The length of the CDR3 is 16 residues. CDR1 and CDR2 (germline): SGHTA, FQGTGA. Trimming took off 4 bases at V and 5 bases at J, with 20 bases between the two ends. The CDR3 protein is CASSSNLGTPSETQYF. The DNA of the CDR3 is TGTGCCAGCAGCTCGAATTTAGGGACCCCTTCTGAGACCCAGTACTTC.

This clonotype came up a few times. The J gene is TRBJ2-7, the V gene TRBV9, with D possibly matching TRBD2 (7 bases). The V end lost 4 bases, the J end lost 2 bases, and 13 bases lay between the germline ends. The CDR3 totals 14 residues. CDR1 is SGDLS, CDR2 YYNGEE, per germline. DNA of the CDR3: TGTGCCAGCAGCAGGGGGGGCAGTCCCTACGAGCAGTACTTC. It is translated as CASSRGGSPYEQYF. Full variable domain (remainder filled in from reference TRBV9 and TRBJ2-7): DSGVTQTPKHLITATGQRVTLRCSPRSGDLSVYWYQQSLDQGLQFLIQYYNGEERAKGNILERFSAQQFPDLHSELNLSSLELGDSALYFCASSRGGSPYEQYFGPGTRLTVT.

The V and J genes are TRBV29-1 and TRBJ2-1; 8 nucleotides align to TRBD2. CDR3 size: 17 residues. Germline trimming cut 7 bases from V and 0 bases from J; bases unmatched to any gene: 14. From germline, CDR1 is SQVTM and CDR2 ANQGSEA. The CDR3 sequence: CSAGFAGGSYSYNEQFF. CDR3 nucleotide sequence: TGCAGCGCCGGATTTGCGGGGGGTTCCTACTCCTACAATGAGCAGTTCTTC.

The sample holds a few counts of this clonotype. DNA for the CDR3: TGTGCCAGCAGCTTAGGGAGGGGGGCGGTCGATGAGCAGTTCTTC. It specifies CASSLGRGAVDEQFF. The rearrangement joins TRBV7-9 to TRBJ2-1; D possibly uses TRBD1 or TRBD2 (6 bases each). This CDR3 comprises 15 residues. CDR1 and CDR2 (germline): SEHNR, FQNEAQ (reference sequence). V was clipped by 1 base and J by 8 bases, with 15 bases between them.

A few counts support this clonotype. V gene TRBV20-1 combines with J gene TRBJ2-3, with 9 bases aligning to TRBD2. With 7 bases clipped from V and 5 bases from J, the junction kept 7 bases outside the gene matches. The CDR3 loop spans 13 amino acids. Germline lookup yields CDR1 DFQATT and CDR2 SNEGSKA (reference sequence). CDR3 loop: CSVAGEYGDTQYF. The CDR3 bases are TGCAGTGTAGCGGGAGAGTATGGAGATACGCAGTATTTT.

The J gene is TRBJ2-7, the V gene TRBV20-1; the match to TRBD1 covers 9 bases. Germline CDR1 reads DFQATT; CDR2 reads SNEGSKA (reference sequence). V was pared by 3 bases and J by 4 bases, with 7 bases of the junction left unmatched. This CDR3 is built from 14 residues. The CDR3 region is CSASGTGHGYEQYF. The CDR3 DNA reads as TGCAGTGCTAGTGGGACAGGGCACGGTTACGAGCAGTACTTC.

As concerns this clonotype: An end of the junction differs from the germline gene, which may be a read error. The rearrangement links TRBV5-1 to TRBJ2-5; 10 nucleotides match TRBD1. The CDR3 is made up of 15 amino acids. Germline CDR1 reads SGHRS; CDR2 reads YFSETQ. The CDR3 is CASSLGTGGQETLYF. The CDR3, as DNA: TGCGCCAGCAGCTTGGGGACAGGGGGACAAGAGACCCTGTACTTC. Drawing the rest from reference TRBV5-1 and TRBJ2-5, the complete variable domain is KAGVTQTPRYLIKTRGQQVTLSCSPISGHRSVSWYQQTPGQGLQFLFEYFSETQRNKGNFPGRFSGRQFSNSRSEMNVSTLELGDSALYLCASSLGTGGQETLYFGPGTRLLVL.

The chain carries TRBV28 and TRBJ2-7; the match to TRBD2 covers 7 bases. V lost 4 bases, J lost 4 bases, and 4 bases stayed unmatched. Germline values: CDR1 MDHEN, CDR2 SYDVKM. The CDR3 length is 13 residues. CDR3 sequence (DNA): TGTGCCAGCAGTTCATGGGGGGGGTACGAGCAGTACTTC. It is translated as CASSSWGGYEQYF.

This clonotype was picked up one time. The CDR3 DNA is TGTGCCAGCAGGGACACTCTGGGGCGCTATGGCTACACCTTC. Encoded protein: CASRDTLGRYGYTF. The chain is built from TRBV27 and TRBJ1-2, with D possibly TRBD1 on 5 matching bases. The CDR3 is made up of 14 amino acids. CDR1 MNHEY and CDR2 SMNVEV come from the germline V gene (reference sequence). V lost 6 bases, J lost 4 bases, and 15 bases lay in between.

Regarding this clonotype: A junction boundary mismatches the germline segment, possibly from a read error. V usage is TRBV29-1 and J usage is TRBJ1-2; D not certain. The germline V gene encodes CDR1 SQVTM and CDR2 ANQGSEA. The CDR3 loop spans 14 amino acids. CDR3 coding DNA: TGCGGCGTTGAAGCAGTGGCGGGAAACTATGGCTACACCTTC. It translates to CGVEAVAGNYGYTF.

In its sample, this clonotype was seen a few times. The chain is built from TRBV27 and TRBJ2-5, with 14 bases identical to TRBD2. The germline V gene encodes CDR1 MNHEY and CDR2 SMNVEV (reference sequence). The CDR3 length is 16 residues. V trimming: 6 bases; J trimming: 5 bases; junction bases outside the gene matches: 8. CDR3 in amino acids: CASRGGTSGSRETQYF. The CDR3 nucleotides are TGTGCCAGCAGAGGCGGGACTAGCGGGAGCAGGGAGACCCAGTACTTC.

This clonotype was seen only a few times. The chain couples TRBV6-6 to TRBJ2-1, with a weak D call TRBD2 (6 bases). Germline CDR1 is MNHNY and CDR2 is SVGAGI (reference sequence). V lost 2 bases and J lost 3, with 11 bases in between. CDR3 size: 15 residues. The CDR3 nucleotides are TGTGCCAGCAGTTACGACTCCGGGGGCTACAATGAGCAGTTCTTC. The encoded protein is CASSYDSGGYNEQFF.

This clonotype occurred a few times. This chain links TRBV27 with TRBJ2-3; D perhaps matches TRBD1 (6 bases). Trimming removed 4 bases at V and 6 bases at J, with 14 bases between. Germline V gene lookup returns CDR1 MNHEY and CDR2 SMNVEV (reference sequence). CDR3 length: 14 residues. CDR3 coding DNA: TGTGCCAGCAGTTACCAACACAGGGTTGATACGCAGTATTTT. Protein product: CASSYQHRVDTQYF.

This clonotype has a handful of counts. The chain employs TRBV20-1 and TRBJ2-7, with 11 bases aligning to TRBD2. The CDR3 is 16 residues long. After removal of 3 bases from V and 4 bases from J, the junction contained 11 bases not matched to a gene. CDR1 and CDR2 (germline): DFQATT, SNEGSKA (reference sequence). The CDR3 DNA follows: TGCAGTGCTAGGGACAAAATAGCGGGGGGGCTATACGAGCAGTACTTC. Its translation is CSARDKIAGGLYEQYF.

V gene TRBV6-1 combines with J gene TRBJ2-1; no clear D gene. The ends were cut back, 8 bases at V and 0 bases at J, with 14 bases in the middle. This CDR3 contains 15 residues. Per the germline V gene, CDR1 is MNHNS and CDR2 is SASEGT. CDR3 region: CASLRSSSSYNEQFF. In nucleotides, the CDR3 is TGTGCCAGCCTCCGGTCTTCCAGCTCCTACAATGAGCAGTTCTTC.

This clonotype was counted a few times. V and J are TRBV3-1 and TRBJ1-1; D is uncertain. Germline loops: CDR1 LGHDT, CDR2 YNNKEL (reference sequence). CDR3 length: 14 amino acids. Trimming removed 0 bases from V and 0 bases from J, with 5 bases in between. CDR3 in DNA: TGTGCCAGCAGCCAAGATGGGGTGAACACTGAAGCTTTCTTT. Translation gives CASSQDGVNTEAFF.

The rearrangement uses TRBV5-1 and TRBJ2-2; 9 nucleotides line up with TRBD1. Losses at the gene ends were 4 bases for V and 10 bases for J; bases not matched to a gene: 8. Germline V lookup: CDR1 SGHRS, CDR2 YFSETQ. This CDR3 contains 14 residues. The CDR3 DNA follows: TGCGCCAGCAGCGGGGGACAGGGCGTCGAGGAGCTGTTTTTT. Translated: CASSGGQGVEELFF. The entire variable domain, with the rest obtained from reference TRBV5-1 and TRBJ2-2, is as follows: KAGVTQTPRYLIKTRGQQVTLSCSPISGHRSVSWYQQTPGQGLQFLFEYFSETQRNKGNFPGRFSGRQFSNSRSEMNVSTLELGDSALYLCASSGGQGVEELFFGEGSRLTVL.

This CDR3 is CASSPLGGTNEKLFF. CDR3 coding DNA: TGTGCCAGCAGCCCGTTGGGGGGAACTAATGAAAAACTGTTTTTT. The chain couples TRBV28 to TRBJ1-4, with D possibly matching TRBD1 (5 bases). With 6 bases removed from V and 1 base from J, the gap between germline ends came to 12 bases. Germline V gene data show CDR1 as MDHEN and CDR2 as SYDVKM. This CDR3 has 15 amino acids. The full variable domain, in which reference TRBV28 and TRBJ1-4 provide the parts outside the CDR3, is DVKVTQSSRYLVKRTGEKVFLECVQDMDHENMFWYRQDPGLGLRLIYFSYDVKMKEKGDIPEGYSVSREKKERFSLILESASTNQTSMYLCASSPLGGTNEKLFFGSGTQLSVL.

A note on this clonotype: The junction departs from the called germline gene at one end, perhaps through a read error. This chain joins TRBV5-1 and TRBJ2-1; 12 nucleotides line up with TRBD2. The CDR3 runs 17 residues. The germline gives CDR1 SGHRS, CDR2 YFSETQ. CDR3: CACSTTSGGPPGNEQFF. CDR3 sequence (DNA): TGCGCCTGCAGCACGACTAGCGGGGGCCCCCCGGGGAATGAGCAGTTCTTC. Together with reference TRBV5-1 and TRBJ2-1, the CDR3 gives the full variable domain: KAGVTQTPRYLIKTRGQQVTLSCSPISGHRSVSWYQQTPGQGLQFLFEYFSETQRNKGNFPGRFSGRQFSNSRSEMNVSTLELGDSALYLCACSTTSGGPPGNEQFFGPGTRLTVL.

This chain joins TRBV29-1 and TRBJ2-7; 7 positions agree with TRBD1. Germline CDR1 reads SQVTM; CDR2 reads ANQGSEA. This CDR3 region has 12 residues. J was trimmed by 6 bases and V by 6 bases; bases with no gene match: 8. As DNA, the CDR3 is TGCAGCGTAAGACAGGGAAAAGCCGAGCAGTACTTC. This translates into CSVRQGKAEQYF.

Details on this clonotype: A read error may explain this, as a much larger clone is one base away. The CDR3 carries no conserved terminal phenylalanine or tryptophan, so it likely arises from a read error. The rearrangement joins TRBV3-1 to TRBJ2-7, with a weak D call TRBD1 (5 bases). The germline V and J ends were trimmed by 1 base and 5 bases, with 9 bases remaining between them. The CDR3 spans 13 residues. The germline gives CDR1 LGHDT, CDR2 YNNKEL (reference sequence). CDR3 residues: CASSQVPRDEQYS. In nucleotides, the CDR3 is TGTGCCAGCAGCCAAGTTCCCAGGGACGAGCAGTACTCC.